These 9 T cell receptor beta chains were all obtained from the same sample, sequenced in a study of T cell responses to AZD1222 COVID-19 vaccine. Assay: immunoSEQ multiplex PCR; the TCRdb copy retains only in-frame clones and omits some. The repertoire includes 60,000 to 65,000 clones, roughly 80% of them detected once, and about 14% sits in the top ten. The sample in question was peripheral blood, obtained on day 0 of AZD1222 vaccination. Receptors originate from an adult in good health.

Points on this clone: Other nucleotide sequences from this sample produce the same CDR3. The chain recombines TRBV27 with TRBJ2-7, with D perhaps given as TRBD1 or TRBD2 (5 bases each). The CDR3 contains 12 residues. V lost 5 bases and J lost 4, with 9 bases in between. Germline V gives CDR1 MNHEY, CDR2 SMNVEV (reference sequence). CDR3 coding DNA: TGTGCCAGCAGTCCCGGGGCTTACGAGCAGTACTTC. The encoded protein is CASSPGAYEQYF.

The chain employs TRBV6-5 and TRBJ1-2; a possible D gene is TRBD1 (5 bases). Trimming took 7 bases from V and 6 from J, leaving 15 bases between them. CDR3 size: 13 residues. CDR1 and CDR2 (germline): MNHEY, SVGAGI. This CDR3 is CASTRGGADGYTF. In DNA, the CDR3 is TGTGCCAGCACCCGAGGCGGGGCGGATGGCTACACCTTC.

This clone occurred once. V gene TRBV12-3 or TRBV12-4 combines with J gene TRBJ2-5; TRBD2 matches 7 bases. V gave up 5 bases and J gave up 6 bases; unmatched junction bases: 6. This CDR3 is 13 amino acids long. CDR3 region: CASSPTSAQTQYF. The CDR3 nucleotides are TGTGCCAGCAGTCCCACTAGCGCCCAGACCCAGTACTTC.

The V and J genes are TRBV2 and TRBJ2-7, with D tentatively TRBD1 (6 bases). CDR3 length: 17 amino acids. Germline-derived CDR1 and CDR2 are SNHLY and FYNNEI. V lost 6 bases and J lost 1, with 22 bases in between. CDR3 nucleotide sequence: TGTGCCAGCAGCACACCCCTCCGGGACACCTCTTCCTACGAGCAGTACTTC. Amino acid sequence: CASSTPLRDTSSYEQYF.

The chain has TRBV4-3 and TRBJ2-5; D gene uncertain. V gave up 4 bases and J gave up 0 bases, with 12 bases separating them. The germline V gene has CDR1 LGHNA and CDR2 YSLEER. CDR3 length: 15 amino acids. The CDR3 DNA reads as TGCGCCAGCAGCCTCGACCATTCGTACCAAGAGACCCAGTACTTC. This encodes CASSLDHSYQETQYF.

V and J are TRBV19 and TRBJ2-7; D may be TRBD1 or TRBD2 (6 bases each). The germline CDR1 and CDR2 sequences are LNHDA and SQIVND (reference sequence). The CDR3 has 14 amino acids. V was clipped by 4 bases and J by 4 bases, with 14 bases between them. CDR3 protein: CASSRGGPYYEQYF. The CDR3 nucleotides read TGTGCCAGTAGTAGAGGGGGGCCTTATTACGAGCAGTACTTC.

The CDR3 region is CSVGPWFQKMNTEAFF. The CDR3 coding sequence is TGCAGCGTGGGGCCGTGGTTCCAGAAGATGAACACTGAAGCTTTCTTT. The rearrangement links TRBV29-1 to TRBJ1-1; a weak D match, TRBD1 (5 bases). Looked up from germline, CDR1 is SQVTM and CDR2 is ANQGSEA. V lost 6 bases, J lost 0 bases, and 20 bases lay in between. The CDR3 length is 16 residues.

The chain uses TRBV2 and TRBJ1-1, with TRBD1 matching 7 bases. V was pared by 4 bases and J by 2 bases, with 1 base of the junction left unmatched. The CDR3 is made up of 13 amino acids. Germline CDR1 is SNHLY and CDR2 is FYNNEI. The chain's CDR3 is CASSGQGNTEAFF. Here the CDR3 DNA reads TGTGCCAGCAGTGGACAGGGTAACACTGAAGCTTTCTTT.

The rearrangement links TRBV28 to TRBJ1-1; the D gene is possibly TRBD1 (5 bases). The CDR3 length is 15 residues. The V gene's germline CDR1 is MDHEN and CDR2 SYDVKM. V was shortened by 8 bases and J by 4 bases, with 20 bases between the two germline ends. Here the CDR3 DNA reads TGTGCCAGCGGGGCCTGGGTGGGTGCGGGCACTGAAGCTTTCTTT. This translates into CASGAWVGAGTEAFF.